This T cell receptor beta chain was recorded in a study of blood T cells in healthy people across ages. The second PCR ran about 6 to 11 cycles with a sample-barcoded 5' primer and J-beta primers. Researchers report that a template-switch adaptor with 12 random nucleotides tagged each cDNA molecule. Via MiXCR, TCRdb re-called the 5' RACE reads, giving one row per CDR3 protein. The profile shows under 1 million distinct CDR3 sequences, approximately 44% of them singletons. Findings of the study overall: Naive T cell percentage and TCR beta diversity correlated strongly.

In the case of this clonotype: What it binds is not known.

The total RNA that was extracted per sample amounted to at least 6 micrograms. The germline CDR1 and CDR2 sequences are MNHEY and SVGEGT. The ends lost 0 bases at V and 0 bases at J; junction bases unmatched: 4. This CDR3 is built from 16 residues. This clonotype originated in a man aged 55 to 70 in good health. Source material: blood. The V and J genes are TRBV6-2 or TRBV6-3 and TRBJ2-7; TRBD2 agrees at 8 bases. CDR3 DNA sequence: TGTGCCAGCAGTTACTCAGTAGCGGGGAGCTCCTACGAGCAGTACTTC. As protein: CASSYSVAGSSYEQYF.